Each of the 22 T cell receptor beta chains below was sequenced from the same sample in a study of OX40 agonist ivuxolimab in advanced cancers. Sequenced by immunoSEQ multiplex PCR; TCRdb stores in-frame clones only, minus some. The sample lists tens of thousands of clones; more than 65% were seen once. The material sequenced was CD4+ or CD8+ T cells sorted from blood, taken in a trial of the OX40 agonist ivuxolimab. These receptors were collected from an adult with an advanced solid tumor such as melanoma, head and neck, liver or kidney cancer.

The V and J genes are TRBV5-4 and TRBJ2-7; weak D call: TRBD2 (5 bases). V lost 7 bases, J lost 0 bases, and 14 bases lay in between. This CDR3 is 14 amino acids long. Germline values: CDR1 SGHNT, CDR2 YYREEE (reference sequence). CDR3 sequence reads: CASSQRGLSYEQYF. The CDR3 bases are TGTGCCAGCTCCCAGCGAGGGCTCTCCTACGAGCAGTACTTC.

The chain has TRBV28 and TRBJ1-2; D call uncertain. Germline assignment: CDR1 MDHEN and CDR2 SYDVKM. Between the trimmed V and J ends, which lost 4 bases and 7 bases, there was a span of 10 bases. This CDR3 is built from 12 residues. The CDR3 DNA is TGTGCCAGCAGTTCCCTTGACCGTGGCTACACCTTC. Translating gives CASSSLDRGYTF.

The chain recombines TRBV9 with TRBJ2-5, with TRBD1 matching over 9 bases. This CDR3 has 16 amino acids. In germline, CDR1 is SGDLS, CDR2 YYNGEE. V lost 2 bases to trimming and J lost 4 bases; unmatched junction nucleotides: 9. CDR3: CASSVLQGAGLETQYF. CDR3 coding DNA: TGTGCCAGCAGCGTTCTACAGGGGGCGGGTTTAGAGACCCAGTACTTC.

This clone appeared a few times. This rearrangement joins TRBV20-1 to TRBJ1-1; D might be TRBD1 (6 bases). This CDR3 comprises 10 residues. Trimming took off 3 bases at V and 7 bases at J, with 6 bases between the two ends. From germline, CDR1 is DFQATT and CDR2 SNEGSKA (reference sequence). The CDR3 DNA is TGCAGTGCTAGGGACAGTGAAGCTTTCTTT. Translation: CSARDSEAFF.

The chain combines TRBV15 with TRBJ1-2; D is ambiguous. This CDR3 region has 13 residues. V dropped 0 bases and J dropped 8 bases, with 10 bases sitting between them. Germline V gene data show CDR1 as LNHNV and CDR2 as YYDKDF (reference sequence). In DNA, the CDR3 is TGTGCCACCAGCAGAGAAGGGTTTAAAGGCTACACCTTC. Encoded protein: CATSREGFKGYTF. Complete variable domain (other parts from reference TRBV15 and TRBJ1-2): DAMVIQNPRYQVTQFGKPVTLSCSQTLNHNVMYWYQQKSSQAPKLLFHYYDKDFNNEADTPDNFQSRRPNTSFCFLDIRSPGLGDTAMYLCATSREGFKGYTFGSGTRLTVV.

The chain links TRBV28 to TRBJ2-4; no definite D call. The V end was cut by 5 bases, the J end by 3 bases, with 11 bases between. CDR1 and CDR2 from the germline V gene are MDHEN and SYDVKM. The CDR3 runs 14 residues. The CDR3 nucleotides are TGTGCCAGCAGTCGCCGTAAAAGCAAAAACATTCAGTACTTC. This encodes CASSRRKSKNIQYF.

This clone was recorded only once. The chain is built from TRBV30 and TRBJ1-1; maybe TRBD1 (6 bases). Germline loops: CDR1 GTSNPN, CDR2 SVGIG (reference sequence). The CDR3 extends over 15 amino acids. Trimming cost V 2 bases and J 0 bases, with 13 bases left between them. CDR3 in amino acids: CAWSLGQRVNTEAFF. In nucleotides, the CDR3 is TGTGCCTGGAGTCTTGGACAGAGAGTGAACACTGAAGCTTTCTTT.

Here the CDR3 reads CASSLGLAGVGDTQYF. The DNA for the CDR3 is TGTGCCAGCAGCTTAGGGCTAGCGGGAGTCGGAGATACGCAGTATTTT. The chain combines TRBV7-9 with TRBJ2-3; 10 nucleotides match TRBD2. The CDR3 loop spans 16 amino acids. Germline assignment: CDR1 SEHNR and CDR2 FQNEAQ (reference sequence). After removal of 1 base from V and 5 bases from J, the junction contained 6 bases not matched to a gene.

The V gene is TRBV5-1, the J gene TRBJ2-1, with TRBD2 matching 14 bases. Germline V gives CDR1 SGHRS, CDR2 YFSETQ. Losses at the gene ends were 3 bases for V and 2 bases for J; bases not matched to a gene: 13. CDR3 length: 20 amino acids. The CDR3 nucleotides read TGCGCCAGCAGCTCGCCCCCCGGACTAGCGGGGGGAGGGGCCTACAATGAGCAGTTCTTC. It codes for CASSSPPGLAGGGAYNEQFF.

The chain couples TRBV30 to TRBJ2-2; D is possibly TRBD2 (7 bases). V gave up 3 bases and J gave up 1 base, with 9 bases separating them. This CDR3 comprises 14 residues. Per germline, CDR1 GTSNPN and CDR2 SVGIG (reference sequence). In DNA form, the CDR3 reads TGTGCCTGGAGGGGAGGGGGGAACACCGGGGAGCTGTTTTTT. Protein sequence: CAWRGGGNTGELFF.

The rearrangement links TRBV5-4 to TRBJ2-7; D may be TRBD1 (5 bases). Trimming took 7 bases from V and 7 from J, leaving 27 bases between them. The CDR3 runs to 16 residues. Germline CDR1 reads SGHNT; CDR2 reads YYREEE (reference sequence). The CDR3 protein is CASPTKGNRSIGEQYF. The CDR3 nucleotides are TGTGCCAGCCCAACCAAGGGGAACAGGTCCATCGGGGAGCAGTACTTC.

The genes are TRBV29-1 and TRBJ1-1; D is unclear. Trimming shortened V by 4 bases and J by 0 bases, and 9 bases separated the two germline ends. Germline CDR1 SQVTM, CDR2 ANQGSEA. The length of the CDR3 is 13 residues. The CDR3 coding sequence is TGCAGCGTTGCCCCATCTGTGAACACTGAAGCTTTCTTT. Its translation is CSVAPSVNTEAFF.

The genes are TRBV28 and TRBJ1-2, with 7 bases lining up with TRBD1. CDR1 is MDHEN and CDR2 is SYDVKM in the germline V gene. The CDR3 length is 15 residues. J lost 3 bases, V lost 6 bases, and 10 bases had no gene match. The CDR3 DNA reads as TGTGCCAGCAGCTCCCCCCCGGGGACAGACTATGGCTACACCTTC. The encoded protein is CASSSPPGTDYGYTF.

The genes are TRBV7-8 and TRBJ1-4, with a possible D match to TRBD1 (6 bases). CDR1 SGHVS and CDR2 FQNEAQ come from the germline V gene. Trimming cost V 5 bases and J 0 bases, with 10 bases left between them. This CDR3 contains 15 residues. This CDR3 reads CASSTGTTTNEKLFF. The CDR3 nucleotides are TGTGCCAGCAGCACAGGGACCACAACTAATGAAAAACTGTTTTTT.

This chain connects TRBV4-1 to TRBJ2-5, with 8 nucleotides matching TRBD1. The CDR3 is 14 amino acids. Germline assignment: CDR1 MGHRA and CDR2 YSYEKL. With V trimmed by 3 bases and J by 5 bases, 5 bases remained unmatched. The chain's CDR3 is CASSQTGAWETQYF. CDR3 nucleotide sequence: TGCGCCAGCAGCCAGACAGGGGCCTGGGAGACCCAGTACTTC.

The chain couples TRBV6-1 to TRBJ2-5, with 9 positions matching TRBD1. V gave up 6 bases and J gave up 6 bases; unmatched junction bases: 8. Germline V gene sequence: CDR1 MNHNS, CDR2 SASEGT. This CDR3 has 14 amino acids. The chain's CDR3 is CASSRDRVTQTQYF. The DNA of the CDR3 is TGTGCCAGCAGCCGGGACAGGGTAACGCAGACCCAGTACTTC.

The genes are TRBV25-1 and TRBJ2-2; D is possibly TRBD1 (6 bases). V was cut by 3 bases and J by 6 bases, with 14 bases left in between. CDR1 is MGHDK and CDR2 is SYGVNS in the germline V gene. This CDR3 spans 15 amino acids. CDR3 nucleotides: TGTGCCAGCAGTGAGCAGAGACAGGTGGCCGGGGAGCTGTTTTTT. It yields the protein CASSEQRQVAGELFF.

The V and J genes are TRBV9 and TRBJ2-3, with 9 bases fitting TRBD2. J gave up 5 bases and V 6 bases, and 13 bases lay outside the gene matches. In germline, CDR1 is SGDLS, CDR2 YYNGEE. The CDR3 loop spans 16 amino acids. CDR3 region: CASTPRGGRAGDTQYF. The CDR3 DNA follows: TGTGCCAGCACCCCTCGGGGCGGGAGGGCCGGAGATACGCAGTATTTT.

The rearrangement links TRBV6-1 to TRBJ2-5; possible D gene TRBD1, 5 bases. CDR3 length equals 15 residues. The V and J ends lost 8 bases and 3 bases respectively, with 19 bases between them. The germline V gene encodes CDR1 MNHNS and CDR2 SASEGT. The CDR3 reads CASAMSGANEETQYF. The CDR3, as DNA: TGTGCCAGCGCCATGAGTGGGGCCAACGAAGAGACCCAGTACTTC.

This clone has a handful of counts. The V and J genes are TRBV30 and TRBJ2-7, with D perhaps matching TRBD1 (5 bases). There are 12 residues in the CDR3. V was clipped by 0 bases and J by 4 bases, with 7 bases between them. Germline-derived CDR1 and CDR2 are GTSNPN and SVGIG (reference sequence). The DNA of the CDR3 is TGTGCCTGGAGTGTATCAGGGTACGAGCAGTACTTC. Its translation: CAWSVSGYEQYF.

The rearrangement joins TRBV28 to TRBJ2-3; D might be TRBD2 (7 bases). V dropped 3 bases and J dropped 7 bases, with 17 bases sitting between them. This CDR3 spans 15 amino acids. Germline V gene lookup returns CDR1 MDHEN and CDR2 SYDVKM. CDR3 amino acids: CASSLQGGGGNTQYF. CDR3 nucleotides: TGTGCCAGCAGTTTGCAAGGAGGGGGGGGAAATACGCAGTATTTT.

In DNA form, the CDR3 reads TGTGCCAGCAGCCAACAGGGGAATGATGGCTACACCTTC. This translates into CASSQQGNDGYTF. V usage is TRBV14 and J usage is TRBJ1-2, with D maybe TRBD1 (6 bases). V lost 2 bases to trimming and J lost 6 bases, with 10 bases between them. Germline CDR1 and CDR2: SGHDN and FVKESK. This CDR3 spans 13 amino acids. Supplemented by reference TRBV14 and TRBJ1-2, the full variable domain reads EAGVTQFPSHSVIEKGQTVTLRCDPISGHDNLYWYRRVMGKEIKFLLHFVKESKQDESGMPNNRFLAERTGGTYSTLKVQPAELEDSGVYFCASSQQGNDGYTFGSGTRLTVV.